This T cell receptor beta chain was recovered during a study of blood T cell repertoires in COVID-19 (dated by TCRdb to the early 2020s). The study in broad terms: Collaborator samples came from the United States, Italy and Spain and covered acute and convalescent phases of COVID-19. The material from the prospective study consisted of cDNA or gDNA derived from T cells, B-cell-depleted T cells, or PBMCs. The dataset comprised deeply sampled blood TCRbeta repertoires from subjects exposed to, actively infected with, or recovered from COVID-19. The repertoires were released in a freely available public database intended as a resource for research on the immune response to SARS-CoV-2. The samples were drawn from the first 160 participants of the ongoing ImmuneRACE study and from 1,200 or so subjects provided by 6 global collaborators. Nearly every sample came with metadata listing a de-identified subject ID, COVID-19 status, age in years and sex. HLA class I and class II types, where available, came from metadata supplied by the sample provider rather than from assay-based typing.

V and J lose 0 bases and 8 bases, and a span of 6 bases separates them. From its cysteine to its phenylalanine, the CDR3 spans 13 amino acids. The sequence is cut down to CDR3 DNA, 39 bases in frame from base 1. According to the germline V gene (reference sequence), CDR1 reads SGHKS and CDR2 reads YYEKEE. The immunoSEQ Assay, a bias-controlled multiplex PCR, was used to amplify TCRbeta CDR3 regions from genomic DNA. The authors processed their data as follows. Within the assay, amplification of reference gene primers was used to estimate how many nucleated cells each sample contained. Sequence reads were collapsed and filtered to measure the absolute abundance of every unique TCRbeta CDR3 rearrangement. For each sample, productive Simpson clonality was calculated as the square root of Simpson's diversity index across productive rearrangements. TCRdb retrieved this table from immuneACCESS and kept in-frame rearrangements only. Not all clones are present; in checked studies, unresolved V genes account for under half, and no reason is known for the remainder. Clone size and the V and J calls come from that table; the DNA yielded D and trimming. The sample table contains about 300,000 clones; only one count was recorded for 89% of them. Less than 2% of the sample is in the top ten clones.

At one collaborating source in Seattle, patients were enrolled during active infection and were followed longitudinally through the course of disease. Collaborating institutions collected whole blood in K2EDTA tubes following their own protocols. For TCRbeta analysis, collaborators shipped samples as frozen whole blood, isolated PBMCs, or DNA extracted from either of those sample types. Results and caveats for the whole study, not just this receptor: The amount of clinical and demographic metadata varied by source and participant and was provided uncurated.

About this clone: What antigen it recognizes has not been identified. The sample holds no much larger clone one base away, and base qualities are not on file.

Sample: peripheral blood. This receptor was taken from a woman aged 25 to 39 with COVID-19, enrolled during active disease. The receptor chain draws on TRBV5-5 and TRBJ1-6; confidence is insufficient to name the D gene. The DNA is as follows: TGTGCCAGCAGCTTGGACGCGGATTCACCCCTCCACTTT. Translated, it gives CASSLDADSPLHF.